Given below is one TCR beta chain in context. This sample is part of a study of blood T cell repertoires in COVID-19. For the study at large: Samples representing acute and convalescent COVID-19 were sourced from the United States, Italy and Spain.

In the source study's methods: Estimates of nucleated cell counts were drawn from the amplification of reference gene primers. Clones were read by immunoSEQ multiplex PCR, and TCRdb kept only the in-frame ones, dropping some. Clone size and the V and J calls come from that table; the DNA yielded D and trimming. The sample carries some 190,000 clones, more than 75% recorded once. This CDR3 has 13 residues. Trimming pared 1 base from V and 8 bases from J, leaving 14 bases between. In germline, CDR1 is GTSNPN, CDR2 SVGIG (reference sequence). This sequence was found in a person between 65 and 80 years old with COVID-19, enrolled during active disease. The sequencing input was peripheral blood. The rearrangement uses TRBV30 and TRBJ1-2; possible D gene TRBD1, 5 bases. CDR3 loop: CAWSAQGNGGYTF. The CDR3 nucleotides are TGTGCCTGGAGTGCCCAGGGCAACGGAGGCTACACCTTC.